The 8 T cell receptor beta chains below come from one sample, sequenced in a study of T cell repertoires in cytomegalovirus infection (dated by TCRdb to the late 2010s). Data came from an Illumina HiSeq 1500. TCRdb redid the processing of the public reads, applying fastp at Q25 and MiXCR, and retained in-frame beta chains. Identical CDR3 proteins give one entry, which carries the most common genes and DNA. This sample gives about 920,000 distinct CDR3 sequences in total; roughly a third of them show up just once. Clones ranked in the top ten supply roughly 13% of the sample. Antigen specificity for these receptors is unknown. Interpreted using the paper, the treatment or condition label stands for: in vitro stimulation with specific CMV peptide epitopes to enrich CMV-specific T cells. The sample in question was cultured CD8+ T cells from PBMCs, obtained from culture after CMV antigen stimulation. Receptor source: a human donor in good health (CMV status not recorded). Some clones in this sample may be carry-over from other donors' samples.

This clonotype was seen more than once but under ten times. This rearrangement joins TRBV27 to TRBJ1-2, with 9 positions matching TRBD1. V was pared by 7 bases and J by 4 bases, with 4 bases of the junction left unmatched. Germline CDR1 MNHEY, CDR2 SMNVEV (reference sequence). The CDR3 runs to 13 residues. CDR3 nucleotides: TGTGCCAGCACCACAGGGGGCCTCTATGGCTACACCTTC. The encoded protein is CASTTGGLYGYTF.

There are many counts of this clonotype. The CDR3 is CASSSPGQGAGNSPLHF. For the CDR3, the DNA is TGTGCCAGCAGCTCCCCGGGACAGGGGGCGGGAAATTCACCCCTCCACTTT. J is TRBJ1-6 and V is TRBV7-2; 12 bases align to TRBD1. CDR3 length: 17 amino acids. The germline gives CDR1 SGHTA, CDR2 FQGNSA. With 4 bases clipped from V and 7 bases from J, the junction kept 8 bases outside the gene matches.

The rearrangement joins TRBV6-5 to TRBJ2-7; D is possibly TRBD1 or TRBD2 (5 bases each). The ends were cut back, 5 bases at V and 3 bases at J, with 11 bases in the middle. The CDR3 sequence is 13 residues long. CDR1 MNHEY and CDR2 SVGAGI come from the germline V gene. The CDR3 loop reads CASSPGPHYEQYF. The CDR3 nucleotides are TGTGCCAGCAGTCCGGGGCCCCACTACGAGCAGTACTTC.

Note on this clonotype: A much larger clonotype is one base distant, so this may be a read error. The chain combines TRBV12-3 or TRBV12-4 with TRBJ2-1; the D call may be TRBD1 or TRBD2 (5 bases each). The CDR3 covers 16 residues. Trimming cost V 11 bases and J 6 bases, with 26 bases left between them. The CDR3 spells CARTNLSGTPGNEQFF. CDR3 DNA: TGTGCCCGCACAAACTTATCGGGGACCCCCGGCAATGAGCAGTTCTTC.

This clonotype was found many times. The rearrangement joins TRBV6-2 or TRBV6-3 to TRBJ2-2; D is uncertain. Trimming shortened V by 8 bases and J by 4 bases, and 5 bases separated the two germline ends. Germline-derived CDR1 and CDR2 are MNHEY and SVGEGT. The CDR3 runs to 11 residues. CDR3: CASLSTGELFF. As DNA, the CDR3 is TGTGCCAGCCTCAGCACCGGGGAGCTGTTTTTT.

The chain joins TRBV10-2 to TRBJ1-2; D uncertain. Germline V gene sequence: CDR1 WSHSY, CDR2 SAAADI. The CDR3 is 12 amino acids. Trimming pared 0 bases from V and 8 bases from J, leaving 7 bases between. CDR3 in amino acids: CASSESMLGYTF. In nucleotides, the CDR3 is TGCGCCAGCAGTGAGTCGATGCTGGGCTACACCTTC.

This clonotype was detected many times. J is TRBJ1-1 and V is TRBV7-3; D is uncertain. The CDR3 runs to 14 residues. The V gene lost 0 bases and the J gene lost 3 bases, with 8 bases spanning the gap. Germline lookup yields CDR1 SGHTA and CDR2 FQGTGA. The CDR3 loop reads CASSLTGSDTEAFF. CDR3 DNA sequence: TGTGCCAGCAGCTTAACAGGGTCGGACACTGAAGCTTTCTTT.

This rearrangement joins TRBV23-1 to TRBJ2-7; 7 nucleotides agree with TRBD1. TRBV23-1 is sorted into the ORF group, with uncertain function. V gave up 8 bases and J gave up 2 bases; unmatched junction bases: 15. There are 16 residues in the CDR3. Here the CDR3 DNA reads TGCGCCAGCGATCTTTACCCCCGGGACAGACCCTACGAGCAGTACTTC. It translates to CASDLYPRDRPYEQYF.